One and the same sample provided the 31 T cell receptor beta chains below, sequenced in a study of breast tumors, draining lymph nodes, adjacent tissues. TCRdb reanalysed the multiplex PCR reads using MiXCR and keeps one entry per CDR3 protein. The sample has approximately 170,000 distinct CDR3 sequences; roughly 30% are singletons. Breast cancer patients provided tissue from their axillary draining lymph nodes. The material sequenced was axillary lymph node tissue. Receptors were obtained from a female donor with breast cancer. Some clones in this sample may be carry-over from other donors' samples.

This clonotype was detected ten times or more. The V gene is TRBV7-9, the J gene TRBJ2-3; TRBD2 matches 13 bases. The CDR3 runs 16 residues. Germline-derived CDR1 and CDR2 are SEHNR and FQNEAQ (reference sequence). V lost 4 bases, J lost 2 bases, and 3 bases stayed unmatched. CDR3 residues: CASSSGLAGITDTQYF. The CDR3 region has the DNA TGTGCCAGCAGCTCGGGACTAGCGGGGATCACAGATACGCAGTATTTT.

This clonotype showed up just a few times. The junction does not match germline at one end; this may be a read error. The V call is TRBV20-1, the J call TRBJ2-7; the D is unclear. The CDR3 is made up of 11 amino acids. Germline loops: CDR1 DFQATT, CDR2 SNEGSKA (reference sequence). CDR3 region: CSVGQSYEQSF. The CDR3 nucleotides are TGCAGTGTTGGGCAGTCCTACGAGCAGTCCTTC.

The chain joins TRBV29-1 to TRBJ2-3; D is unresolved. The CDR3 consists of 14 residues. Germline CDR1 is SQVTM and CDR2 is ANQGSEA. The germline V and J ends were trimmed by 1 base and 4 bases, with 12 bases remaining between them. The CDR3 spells CSVEVSLFSDTQYF. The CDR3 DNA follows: TGCAGCGTTGAAGTGAGTCTATTTTCAGATACGCAGTATTTT.

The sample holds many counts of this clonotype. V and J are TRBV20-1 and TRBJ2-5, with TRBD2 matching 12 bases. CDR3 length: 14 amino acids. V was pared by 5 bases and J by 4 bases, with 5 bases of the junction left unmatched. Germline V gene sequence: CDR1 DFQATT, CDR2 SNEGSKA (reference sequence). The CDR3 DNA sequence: TGCAGTGCTCTAGCGGGGGGGCGGAGAGAGACCCAGTACTTC. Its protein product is CSALAGGRRETQYF.

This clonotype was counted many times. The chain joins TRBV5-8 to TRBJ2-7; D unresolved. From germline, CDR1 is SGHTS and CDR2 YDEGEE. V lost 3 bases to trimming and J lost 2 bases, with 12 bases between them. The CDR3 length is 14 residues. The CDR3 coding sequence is TGTGCCAGCAGCTCATCGACTCGAGCCTACGAGCAGTACTTC. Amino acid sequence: CASSSSTRAYEQYF. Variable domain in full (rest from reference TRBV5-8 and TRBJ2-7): EAGVTQSPTHLIKTRGQQATLRCSPISGHTSVYWYQQALGLGLQFLLWYDEGEERNRGNFPPRFSGRQFPNYSSELNVNALELEDSALYLCASSSSTRAYEQYFGPGTRLTVT.

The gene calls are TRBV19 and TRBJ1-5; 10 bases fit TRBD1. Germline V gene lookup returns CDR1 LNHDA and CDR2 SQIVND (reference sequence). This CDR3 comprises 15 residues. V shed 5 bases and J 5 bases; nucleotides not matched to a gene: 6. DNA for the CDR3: TGTGCCAGTAGTTCCGGGACAGGGGTTTATCAGCCCCAGCATTTT. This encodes CASSSGTGVYQPQHF. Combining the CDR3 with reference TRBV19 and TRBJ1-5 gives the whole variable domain DGGITQSPKYLFRKEGQNVTLSCEQNLNHDAMYWYRQDPGQGLRLIYYSQIVNDFQKGDIAEGYSVSREKKESFPLTVTSAQKNPTAFYLCASSSGTGVYQPQHFGDGTRLSIL.

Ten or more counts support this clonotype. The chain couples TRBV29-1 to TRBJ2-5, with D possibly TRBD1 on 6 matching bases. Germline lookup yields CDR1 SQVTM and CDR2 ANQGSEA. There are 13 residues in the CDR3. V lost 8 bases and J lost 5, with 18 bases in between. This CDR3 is CSSQPSQGETQYF. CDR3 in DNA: TGCAGCTCACAACCTTCCCAGGGGGAGACCCAGTACTTC. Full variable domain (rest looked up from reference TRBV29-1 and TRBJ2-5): SAVISQKPSRDICQRGTSLTIQCQVDSQVTMMFWYRQQPGQSLTLIATANQGSEATYESGFVIDKFPISRPNLTFSTLTVSNMSPEDSSIYLCSSQPSQGETQYFGPGTRLLVL.

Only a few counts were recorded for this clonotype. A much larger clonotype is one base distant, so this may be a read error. The DNA for the CDR3 is TGCAGTGCGGACCGGACTAGCGGGAGTGCTGTCGATGAGCAGTTCTTC. Translation: CSADRTSGSAVDEQFF. V gene TRBV20-1 combines with J gene TRBJ2-1; TRBD2 aligns across 13 bases. The V gene end was trimmed by 6 bases and the J gene end by 8 bases; junction bases not matched to a gene: 13. CDR3 length: 16 residues. Germline loops: CDR1 DFQATT, CDR2 SNEGSKA (reference sequence).

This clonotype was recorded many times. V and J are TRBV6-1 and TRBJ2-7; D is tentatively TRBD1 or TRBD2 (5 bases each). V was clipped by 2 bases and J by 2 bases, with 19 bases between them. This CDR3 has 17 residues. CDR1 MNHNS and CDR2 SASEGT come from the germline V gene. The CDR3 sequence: CASSEPWTGTGTYEQYF. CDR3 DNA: TGTGCCAGCAGTGAACCATGGACCGGGACCGGCACCTACGAGCAGTACTTC.

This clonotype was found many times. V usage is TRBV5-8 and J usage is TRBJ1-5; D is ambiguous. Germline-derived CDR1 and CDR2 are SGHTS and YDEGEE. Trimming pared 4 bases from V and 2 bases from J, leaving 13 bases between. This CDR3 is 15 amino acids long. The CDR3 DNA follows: TGTGCCAGCAGCCCTGACTTGGATGGCAATCAGCCCCAGCATTTT. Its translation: CASSPDLDGNQPQHF.

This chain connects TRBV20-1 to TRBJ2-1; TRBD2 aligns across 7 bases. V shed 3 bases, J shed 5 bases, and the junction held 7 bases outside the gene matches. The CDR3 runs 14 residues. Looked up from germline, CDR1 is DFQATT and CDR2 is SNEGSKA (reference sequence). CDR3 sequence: CSASFLAVNNEQFF. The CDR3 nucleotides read TGCAGTGCTAGTTTCCTAGCGGTCAACAATGAGCAGTTCTTC.

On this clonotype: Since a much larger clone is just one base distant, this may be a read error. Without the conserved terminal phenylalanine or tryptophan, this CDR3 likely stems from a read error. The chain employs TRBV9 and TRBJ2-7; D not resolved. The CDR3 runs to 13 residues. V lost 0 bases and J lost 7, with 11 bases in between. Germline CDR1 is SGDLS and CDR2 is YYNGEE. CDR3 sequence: CASSVAVVGEQYS. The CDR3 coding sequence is TGTGCCAGCAGCGTAGCGGTTGTGGGAGAGCAGTACTCC.

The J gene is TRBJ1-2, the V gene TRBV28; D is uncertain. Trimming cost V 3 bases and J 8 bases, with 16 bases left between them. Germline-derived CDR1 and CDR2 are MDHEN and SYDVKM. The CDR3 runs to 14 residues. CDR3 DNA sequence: TGTGCCAGCAGTTTCTTCGGTTCCTGGGCCGGCTACACCTTC. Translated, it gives CASSFFGSWAGYTF.

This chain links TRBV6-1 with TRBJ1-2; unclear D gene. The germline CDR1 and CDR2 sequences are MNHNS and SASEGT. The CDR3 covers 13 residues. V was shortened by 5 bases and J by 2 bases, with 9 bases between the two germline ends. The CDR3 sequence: CASSQTVNYGYTF. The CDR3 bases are TGTGCCAGCAGTCAAACCGTAAACTATGGCTACACCTTC.

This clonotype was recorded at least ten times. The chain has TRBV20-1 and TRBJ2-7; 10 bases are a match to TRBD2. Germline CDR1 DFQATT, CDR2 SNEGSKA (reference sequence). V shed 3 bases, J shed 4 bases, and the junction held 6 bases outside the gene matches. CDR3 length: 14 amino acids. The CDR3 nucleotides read TGCAGTGCTAGCCAAGCGGGAGGGAATTACGAGCAGTACTTC. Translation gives CSASQAGGNYEQYF.

CDR3 bases: TGTGCCAGTAGTATAGAGGGACAGGTTAATGAAAAACTGTTTTTT. This sequence encodes CASSIEGQVNEKLFF. This chain connects TRBV19 to TRBJ1-4, with 8 positions matching TRBD1. Germline-derived CDR1 and CDR2 are LNHDA and SQIVND (reference sequence). V lost 0 bases, J lost 4 bases, and 1 base stayed unmatched. The CDR3 length is 15 residues.

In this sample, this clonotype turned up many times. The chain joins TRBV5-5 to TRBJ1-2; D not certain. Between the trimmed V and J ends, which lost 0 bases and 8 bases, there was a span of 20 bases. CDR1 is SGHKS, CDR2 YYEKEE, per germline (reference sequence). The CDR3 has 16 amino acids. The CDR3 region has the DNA TGTGCCAGCAGCTTGGATGACCCTTGGACCTATAAAGGCTACACCTTC. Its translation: CASSLDDPWTYKGYTF. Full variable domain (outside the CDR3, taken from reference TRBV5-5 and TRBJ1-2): DAGVTQSPTHLIKTRGQQVTLRCSPISGHKSVSWYQQVLGQGPQFIFQYYEKEERGRGNFPDRFSARQFPNYSSELNVNALLLGDSALYLCASSLDDPWTYKGYTFGSGTRLTVV.

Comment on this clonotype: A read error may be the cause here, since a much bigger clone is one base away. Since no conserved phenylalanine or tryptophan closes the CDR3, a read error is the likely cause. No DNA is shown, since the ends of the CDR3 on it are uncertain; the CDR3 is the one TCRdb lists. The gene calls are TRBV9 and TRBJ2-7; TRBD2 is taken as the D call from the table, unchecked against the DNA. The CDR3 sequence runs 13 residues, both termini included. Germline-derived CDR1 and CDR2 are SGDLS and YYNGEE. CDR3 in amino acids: CASAPGLAGMKYS.

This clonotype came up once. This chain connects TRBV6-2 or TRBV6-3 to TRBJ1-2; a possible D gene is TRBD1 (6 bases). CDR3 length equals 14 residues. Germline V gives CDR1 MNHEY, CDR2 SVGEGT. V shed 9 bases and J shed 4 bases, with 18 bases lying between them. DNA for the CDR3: TGTGCCAGGCCACTGGGGGGGCGCTTCTATGGCTACACCTTC. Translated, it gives CARPLGGRFYGYTF.

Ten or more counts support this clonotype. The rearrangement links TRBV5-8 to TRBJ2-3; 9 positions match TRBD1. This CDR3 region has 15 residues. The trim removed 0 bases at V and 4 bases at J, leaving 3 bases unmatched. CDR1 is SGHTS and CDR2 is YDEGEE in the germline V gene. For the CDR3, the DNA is TGTGCCAGCAGCTTGGGGGACAGGGCTGCAGATACGCAGTATTTT. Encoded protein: CASSLGDRAADTQYF.

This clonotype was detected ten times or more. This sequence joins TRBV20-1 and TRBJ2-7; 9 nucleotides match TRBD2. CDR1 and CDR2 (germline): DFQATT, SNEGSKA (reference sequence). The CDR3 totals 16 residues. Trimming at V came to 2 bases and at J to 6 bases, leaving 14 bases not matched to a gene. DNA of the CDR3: TGCAGTGCTAGATCTCCGGGACTAGCCCTTGGGGCCGAGCAGTACTTC. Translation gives CSARSPGLALGAEQYF.

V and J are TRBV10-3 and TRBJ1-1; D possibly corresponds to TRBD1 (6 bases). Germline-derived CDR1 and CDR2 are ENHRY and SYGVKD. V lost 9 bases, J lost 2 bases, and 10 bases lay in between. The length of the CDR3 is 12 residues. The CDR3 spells CAIQGQNTEAFF. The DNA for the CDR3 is TGTGCCATACAGGGTCAAAACACTGAAGCTTTCTTT.

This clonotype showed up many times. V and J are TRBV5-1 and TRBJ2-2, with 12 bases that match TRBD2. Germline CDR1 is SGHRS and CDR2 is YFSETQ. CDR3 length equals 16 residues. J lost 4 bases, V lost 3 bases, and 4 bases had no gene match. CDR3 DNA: TGCGCCAGCAGCTACCTAGCGGGGGGGCCCACCGGGGAGCTGTTTTTT. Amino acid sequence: CASSYLAGGPTGELFF.

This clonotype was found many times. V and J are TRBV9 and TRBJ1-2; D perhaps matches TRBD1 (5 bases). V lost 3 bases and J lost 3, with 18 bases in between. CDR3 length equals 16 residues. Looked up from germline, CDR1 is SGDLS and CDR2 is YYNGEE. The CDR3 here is CASSALSVGVDYGYTF. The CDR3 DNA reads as TGTGCCAGCAGCGCGCTTTCTGTGGGGGTCGACTATGGCTACACCTTC.

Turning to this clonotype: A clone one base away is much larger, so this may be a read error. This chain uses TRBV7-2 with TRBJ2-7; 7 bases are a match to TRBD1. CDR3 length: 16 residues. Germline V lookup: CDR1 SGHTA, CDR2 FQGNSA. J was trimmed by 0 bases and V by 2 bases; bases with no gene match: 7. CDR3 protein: CASSLCGPGGSYEQYF. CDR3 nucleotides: TGTGCCAGCAGCTTATGTGGTCCAGGGGGCTCCTACGAGCAGTACTTC.

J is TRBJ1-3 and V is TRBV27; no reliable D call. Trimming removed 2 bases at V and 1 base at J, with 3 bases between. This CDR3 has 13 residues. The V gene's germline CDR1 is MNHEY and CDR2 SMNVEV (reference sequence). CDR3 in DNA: TGTGCCAGCAGTTTACGTTCTGGAAACACCATATATTTT. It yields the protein CASSLRSGNTIYF.

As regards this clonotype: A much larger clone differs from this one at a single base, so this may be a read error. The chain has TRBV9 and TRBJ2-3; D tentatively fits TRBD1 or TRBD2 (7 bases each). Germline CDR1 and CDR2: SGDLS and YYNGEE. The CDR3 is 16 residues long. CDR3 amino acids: CASSVDGGGGTDTQDF. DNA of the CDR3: TGTGCCAGCAGCGTAGACGGCGGGGGCGGGACAGATACGCAGGATTTT. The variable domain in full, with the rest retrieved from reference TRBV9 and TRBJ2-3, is DSGVTQTPKHLITATGQRVTLRCSPRSGDLSVYWYQQSLDQGLQFLIQYYNGEERAKGNILERFSAQQFPDLHSELNLSSLELGDSALYFCASSVDGGGGTDTQDFGPGTRLTVL.

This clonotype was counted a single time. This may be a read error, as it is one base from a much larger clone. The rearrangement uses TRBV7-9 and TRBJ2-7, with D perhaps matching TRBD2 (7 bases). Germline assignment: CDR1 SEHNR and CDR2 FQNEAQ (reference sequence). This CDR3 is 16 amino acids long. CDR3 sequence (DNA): TGTGCCGGCAGCTTAGGGGGGGGAGGAGGTAGCGGAGAGCAGTACTTC. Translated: CAGSLGGGGGSGEQYF.

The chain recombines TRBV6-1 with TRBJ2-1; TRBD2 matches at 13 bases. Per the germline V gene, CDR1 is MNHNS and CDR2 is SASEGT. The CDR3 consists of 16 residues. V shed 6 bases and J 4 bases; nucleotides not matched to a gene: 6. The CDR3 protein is CASRLAGGGWYNEQFF. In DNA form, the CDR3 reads TGTGCCAGCAGACTAGCGGGGGGGGGCTGGTACAATGAGCAGTTCTTC.

The chain's CDR3 is CSVPRAGNGGYGYTF. The CDR3 DNA reads TGCAGCGTACCCAGGGCGGGGAATGGTGGCTATGGCTACACCTTC. V is TRBV20-1 and J is TRBJ1-2; a possible D gene is TRBD1 (5 bases). In germline, CDR1 is DFQATT, CDR2 SNEGSKA (reference sequence). The CDR3 extends over 15 amino acids.

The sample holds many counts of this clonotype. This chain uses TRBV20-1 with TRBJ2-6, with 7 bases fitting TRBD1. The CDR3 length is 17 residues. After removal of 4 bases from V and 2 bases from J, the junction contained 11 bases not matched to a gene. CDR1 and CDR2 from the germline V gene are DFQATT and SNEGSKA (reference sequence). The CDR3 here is CSAIPTGFSPGANVLTF. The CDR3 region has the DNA TGCAGTGCTATACCGACAGGGTTTAGCCCTGGGGCCAACGTCCTGACTTTC.